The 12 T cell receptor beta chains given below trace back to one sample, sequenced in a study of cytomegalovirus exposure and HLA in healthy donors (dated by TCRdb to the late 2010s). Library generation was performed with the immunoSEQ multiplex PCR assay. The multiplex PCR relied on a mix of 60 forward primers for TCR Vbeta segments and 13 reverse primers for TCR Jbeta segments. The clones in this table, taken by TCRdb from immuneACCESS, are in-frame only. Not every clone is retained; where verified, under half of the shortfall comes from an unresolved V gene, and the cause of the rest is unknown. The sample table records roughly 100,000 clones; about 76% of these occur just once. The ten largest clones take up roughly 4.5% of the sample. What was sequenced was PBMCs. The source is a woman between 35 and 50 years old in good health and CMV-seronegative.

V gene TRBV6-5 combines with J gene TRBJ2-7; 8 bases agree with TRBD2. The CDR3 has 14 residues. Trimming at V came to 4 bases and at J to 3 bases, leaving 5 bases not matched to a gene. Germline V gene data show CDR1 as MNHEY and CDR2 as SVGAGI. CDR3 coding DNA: TGTGCCAGCAGTTCCCGCGGGGGGTTCTACGAGCAGTACTTC. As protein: CASSSRGGFYEQYF.

CDR3 in amino acids: CASRWGGGELFF. In DNA, the CDR3 is TGTGCCAGCCGATGGGGGGGCGGGGAGCTGTTTTTT. The chain uses TRBV25-1 and TRBJ2-2, with 7 bases identical to TRBD2. The CDR3 has 12 amino acids. The V and J ends lost 8 bases and 7 bases, in that order; junction bases with no gene match: 4. Germline-derived CDR1 and CDR2 are MGHDK and SYGVNS.

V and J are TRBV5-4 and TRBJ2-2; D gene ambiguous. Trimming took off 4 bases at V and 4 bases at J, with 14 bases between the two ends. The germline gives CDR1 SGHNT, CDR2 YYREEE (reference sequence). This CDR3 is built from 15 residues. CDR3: CASSPALPSTGELFF. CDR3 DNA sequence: TGTGCCAGCAGCCCCGCCCTCCCCAGCACCGGGGAGCTGTTTTTT.

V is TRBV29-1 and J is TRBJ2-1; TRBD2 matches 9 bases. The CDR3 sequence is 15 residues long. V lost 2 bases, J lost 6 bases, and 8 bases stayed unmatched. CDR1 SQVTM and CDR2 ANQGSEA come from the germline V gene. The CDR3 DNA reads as TGCAGCGTTGAATTTCAGGGACTAGCCCGCAATGAGCAGTTCTTC. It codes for CSVEFQGLARNEQFF.

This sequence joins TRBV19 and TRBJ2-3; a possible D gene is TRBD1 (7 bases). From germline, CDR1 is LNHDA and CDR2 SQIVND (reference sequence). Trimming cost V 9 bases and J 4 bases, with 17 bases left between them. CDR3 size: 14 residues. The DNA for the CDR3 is TGTGCCAGCAACCTTCAGGGGGGATCAGATACGCAGTATTTT. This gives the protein CASNLQGGSDTQYF.

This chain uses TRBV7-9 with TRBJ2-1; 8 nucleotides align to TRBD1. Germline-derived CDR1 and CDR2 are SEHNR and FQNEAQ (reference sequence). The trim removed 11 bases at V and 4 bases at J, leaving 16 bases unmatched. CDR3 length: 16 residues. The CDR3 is CAAPDTRQGLYNEQFF. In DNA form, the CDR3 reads TGTGCCGCACCCGATACTCGACAGGGGCTATACAATGAGCAGTTCTTC.

CDR3 region: CSVDTANTGELFF. CDR3 sequence (DNA): TGCAGCGTTGATACAGCGAACACCGGGGAGCTGTTTTTT. The gene calls are TRBV29-1 and TRBJ2-2; unclear D gene. Germline CDR1 is SQVTM and CDR2 is ANQGSEA. CDR3 size: 13 residues. V was shortened by 3 bases and J by 0 bases, with 5 bases between the two germline ends.

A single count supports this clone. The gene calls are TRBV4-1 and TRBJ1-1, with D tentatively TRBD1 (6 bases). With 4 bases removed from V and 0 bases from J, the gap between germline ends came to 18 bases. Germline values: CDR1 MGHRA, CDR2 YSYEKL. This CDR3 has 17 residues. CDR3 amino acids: CASSPSLLRDMNTEAFF. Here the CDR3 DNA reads TGCGCCAGCAGCCCGTCCTTACTTAGGGACATGAACACTGAAGCTTTCTTT.

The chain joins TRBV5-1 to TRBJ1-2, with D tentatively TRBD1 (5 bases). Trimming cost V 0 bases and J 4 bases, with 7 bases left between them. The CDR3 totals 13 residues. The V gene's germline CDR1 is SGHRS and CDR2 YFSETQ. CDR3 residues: CASSLGGAYGYTF. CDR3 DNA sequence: TGCGCCAGCAGCTTGGGTGGGGCCTATGGCTACACCTTC.

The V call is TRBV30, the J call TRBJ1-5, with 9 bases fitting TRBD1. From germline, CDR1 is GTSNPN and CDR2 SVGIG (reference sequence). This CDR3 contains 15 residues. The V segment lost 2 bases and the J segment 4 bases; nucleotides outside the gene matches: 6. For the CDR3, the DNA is TGTGCCTGGAGTAAGACAGGGGGTCATAATCAGCCCCAGCATTTT. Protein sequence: CAWSKTGGHNQPQHF.

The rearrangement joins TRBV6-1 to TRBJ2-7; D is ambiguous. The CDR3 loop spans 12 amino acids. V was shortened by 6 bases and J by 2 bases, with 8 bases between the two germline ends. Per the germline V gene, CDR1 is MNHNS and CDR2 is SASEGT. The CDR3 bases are TGTGCCAGCAGCCTCCCTACCTACGAGCAGTACTTC. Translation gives CASSLPTYEQYF.

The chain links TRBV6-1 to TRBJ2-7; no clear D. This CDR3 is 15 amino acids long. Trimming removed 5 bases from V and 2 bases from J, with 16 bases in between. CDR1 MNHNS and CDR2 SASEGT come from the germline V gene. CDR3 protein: CASSPTVKQTYEQYF. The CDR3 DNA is TGTGCCAGCAGTCCTACCGTCAAGCAAACCTACGAGCAGTACTTC.